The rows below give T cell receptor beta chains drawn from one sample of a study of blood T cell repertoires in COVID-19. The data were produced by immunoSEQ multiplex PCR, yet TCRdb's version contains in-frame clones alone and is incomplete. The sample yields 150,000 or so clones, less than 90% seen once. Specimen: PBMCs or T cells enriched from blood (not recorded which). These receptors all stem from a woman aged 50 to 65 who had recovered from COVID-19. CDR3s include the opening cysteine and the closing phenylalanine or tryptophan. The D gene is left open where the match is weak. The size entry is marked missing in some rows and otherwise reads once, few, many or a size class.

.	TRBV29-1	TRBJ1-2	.	TGCAGCGTTGCCCTGGACTTAGACTATGGCTACACCTTC	CSVALDLDYGYTF
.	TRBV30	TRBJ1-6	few	TGTGCCTGGAACCTGAGGGTTTCCAATTCACCCCTCCACTTT	CAWNLRVSNSPLHF
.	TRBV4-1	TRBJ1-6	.	TGCGCCAGCAGCGGCCGGGGTTCACCCCTCCACTTT	CASSGRGSPLHF
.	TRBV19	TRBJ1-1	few	TGTGCCAGTAGTATTTTGGCAGGAAACACTGAAGCTTTCTTT	CASSILAGNTEAFF
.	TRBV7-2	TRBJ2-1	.	TGTGCCAGCAGCTTATACCCCAGGGGTATAATTAATGAGCAGTTCTTC	CASSLYPRGIINEQFF
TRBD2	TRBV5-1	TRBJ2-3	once	TGCGCCAGCAGCTTGGGGACTAGCGGGTTCACAGATACGCAGTATTTT	CASSLGTSGFTDTQYF
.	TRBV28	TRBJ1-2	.	TGTGCCAGCAGTTTACAGTACTATGGCTACACCTTC	CASSLQYYGYTF
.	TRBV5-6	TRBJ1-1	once	TGTGCCAGCAGCTTTAGTCGGGGGACTGAAGCTTTCTTT	CASSFSRGTEAFF
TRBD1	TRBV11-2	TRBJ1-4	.	TGTGCCAGCAGTCGACAGGGGGAGGAAAAACTGTTTTTT	CASSRQGEEKLFF
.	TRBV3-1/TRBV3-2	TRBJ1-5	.	TGTGCCAGCAGCCAGACTAGAAATCAGCCCCAGCATTTT	CASSQTRNQPQHF
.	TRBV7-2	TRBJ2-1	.	TGTGCCAGCAGCTTACATAGGCCGCCCGGGAATGAGCAGTTCTTC	CASSLHRPPGNEQFF
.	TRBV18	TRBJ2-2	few	TGTGCCACCATTTACACGAACACCGGGGAGCTGTTTTTT	CATIYTNTGELFF
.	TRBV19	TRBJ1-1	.	TGTGCCACCCGTCGGGGGGCCAACATGAACACTGAAGCTTTCTTT	CATRRGANMNTEAFF
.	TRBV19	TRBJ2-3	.	TGTGCCAGTAGTATATTTCGTACGCAGTATTTT	CASSIFRTQYF